The sequence of this T cell receptor (beta chain) was determined in a study of blood T cell repertoires in COVID-19. The overall study: Some COVID-19 samples were acute and others convalescent; all came from the United States, Italy and Spain. The analysed material was cDNA or gDNA that came from T cells, B-cell-depleted T cells, or PBMCs.

As processed by the authors: Cell counts per sample came from amplifying reference gene primers. The repertoire was sequenced with immunoSEQ multiplex PCR; TCRdb's copy has only in-frame clones and lacks some. The V and J calls and clone size are taken from that table; D and trimming were inferred from the DNA. The sample includes about 110,000 clones, about 89% of them seen just once. CDR3 size: 14 residues. CDR1 SGHNT and CDR2 YYREEE come from the germline V gene (reference sequence). V was trimmed by 2 bases and J by 0 bases, leaving 5 bases between them. V gene TRBV5-4 combines with J gene TRBJ2-2; D ambiguous. The sequence derives from a man aged 35 to 55 with acute or convalescent COVID-19. The sample comprised peripheral blood. The CDR3 loop is CASSFRSNTGELFF. The CDR3 nucleotides are TGTGCCAGCAGCTTCCGGTCGAACACCGGGGAGCTGTTTTTT.